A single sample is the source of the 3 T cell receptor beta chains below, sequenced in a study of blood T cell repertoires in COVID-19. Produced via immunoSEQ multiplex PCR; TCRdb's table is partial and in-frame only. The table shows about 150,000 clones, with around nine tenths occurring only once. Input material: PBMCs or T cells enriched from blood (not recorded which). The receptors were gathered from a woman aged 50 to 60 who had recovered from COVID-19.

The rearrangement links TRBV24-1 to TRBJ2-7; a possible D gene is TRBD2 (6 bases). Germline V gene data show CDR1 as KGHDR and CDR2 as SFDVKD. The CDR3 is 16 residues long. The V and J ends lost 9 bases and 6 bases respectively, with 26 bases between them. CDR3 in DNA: TGTGCCACCTCACTAAGTTGGGGGGATAACTGGGGCGAGCAGTACTTC. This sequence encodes CATSLSWGDNWGEQYF.

CDR3 sequence (DNA): TGTGCCAGCAGTGGAAGAGGGTCCTTCTCCTACAATGAGCAGTTCTTC. This codes for CASSGRGSFSYNEQFF. The genes are TRBV6-4 and TRBJ2-1, with D maybe TRBD2 (5 bases). Trimming stripped 4 bases from V and 0 bases from J, with 13 bases between. The V gene's germline CDR1 is MRHNA and CDR2 SNTAGT. This CDR3 is 16 amino acids long.

Here the CDR3 reads CASSLRFMADTGELFF. CDR3 DNA sequence: TGTGCCAGCAGCTTAAGGTTCATGGCGGACACCGGGGAGCTGTTTTTT. The rearrangement joins TRBV11-3 to TRBJ2-2; D is unclear. Looked up from germline, CDR1 is SGHNT and CDR2 is YENEEA. This CDR3 contains 16 residues. Between the trimmed V and J ends, which lost 2 bases and 3 bases, there was a span of 13 bases.